This T cell receptor (beta chain) originates from a study of cytomegalovirus exposure and HLA in healthy donors. Study results and caveats: A few CMV-associated chains were confirmed in vitro to be specific for CMV antigens.

The CDR3 covers 15 residues. The V and J ends lost 7 bases and 7 bases, in that order; junction bases with no gene match: 12. CDR1 MGHDK and CDR2 SYGVNS come from the germline V gene. Details on this clone: The target antigen is unknown.

Researchers ran the PCR with 60 Vbeta and 13 Jbeta primers. Clones were sequenced by immunoSEQ multiplex PCR, and TCRdb holds only the in-frame ones, with some missing. This table holds 180,000 or so clones, 82% found once. This sequence was found in a man aged 40-49 years in good health and CMV-seronegative. The rearrangement joins TRBV25-1 to TRBJ1-5; the match to TRBD1 covers 8 bases. The specimen sequenced was PBMCs. The CDR3 here is CASIHFRGLGQPQHF. The DNA for the CDR3 is TGTGCCAGCATACATTTCAGGGGGCTAGGGCAGCCCCAGCATTTT. The whole variable domain, remainder taken from reference TRBV25-1 and TRBJ1-5, is EADIYQTPRYLVIGTGKKITLECSQTMGHDKMYWYQQDPGMELHLIHYSYGVNSTEKGDLSSESTVSRIRTEHFPLTLESARPSHTSQYLCASIHFRGLGQPQHFGDGTRLSIL.